The 4 T cell receptor beta chains below all came from one sample that was sequenced in a study of cytomegalovirus exposure and HLA in healthy donors (dated by TCRdb to the late 2010s). The library was built by means of the immunoSEQ multiplex PCR assay. A mixture of 60 forward primers for TCR Vbeta segments and 13 reverse primers for TCR Jbeta segments was used in the multiplex PCR. TCRdb retrieved this table from immuneACCESS and kept in-frame rearrangements only. Not all clones are present; in checked studies, unresolved V genes account for under half, and no reason is known for the remainder. This sample gives under 130,000 clones in total; over 65% of them show up just once. The ten largest clones take up about 7.5% of the sample. Source material: PBMCs. The receptors stem from a man aged 35 to 55 in good health and CMV-seropositive.

The V and J genes are TRBV9 and TRBJ2-3, with 7 bases fitting TRBD2. Germline V CDR1 and CDR2: SGDLS, YYNGEE. V shed 3 bases and J 0 bases; nucleotides not matched to a gene: 7. The CDR3 spans 16 residues. CDR3 DNA: TGTGCCAGCAGCGCATACGGGAGGCCGAGCACAGATACGCAGTATTTT. This sequence encodes CASSAYGRPSTDTQYF.

This chain connects TRBV7-2 to TRBJ2-3; TRBD2 is a possible D gene (6 bases). V dropped 4 bases and J dropped 2 bases, with 13 bases sitting between them. This CDR3 has 15 residues. The germline gives CDR1 SGHTA, CDR2 FQGNSA. CDR3 loop: CASSSGTYHTDTQYF. CDR3 coding DNA: TGTGCCAGCAGCTCCGGGACTTACCACACAGATACGCAGTATTTT.

The genes are TRBV18 and TRBJ1-5, with D possibly matching TRBD1 (5 bases). V gave up 2 bases and J gave up 6 bases, with 17 bases separating them. Germline V gene data show CDR1 as KGHSH and CDR2 as LQKENI. CDR3 length equals 16 residues. The DNA for the CDR3 is TGTGCCAGCTCACCAAATCGGGTCAGGGAGGGTCAGCCCCAGCATTTT. The encoded protein is CASSPNRVREGQPQHF.

V usage is TRBV5-1 and J usage is TRBJ2-2, with a possible D match to TRBD2 (5 bases). Per the germline V gene, CDR1 is SGHRS and CDR2 is YFSETQ. This CDR3 spans 16 amino acids. The V end lost 0 bases, the J end lost 4 bases, and 13 bases lay between the germline ends. CDR3 nucleotides: TGCGCCAGCAGCTTGGGTCCCCTAGCTCGCACCGGGGAGCTGTTTTTT. Its translation is CASSLGPLARTGELFF.